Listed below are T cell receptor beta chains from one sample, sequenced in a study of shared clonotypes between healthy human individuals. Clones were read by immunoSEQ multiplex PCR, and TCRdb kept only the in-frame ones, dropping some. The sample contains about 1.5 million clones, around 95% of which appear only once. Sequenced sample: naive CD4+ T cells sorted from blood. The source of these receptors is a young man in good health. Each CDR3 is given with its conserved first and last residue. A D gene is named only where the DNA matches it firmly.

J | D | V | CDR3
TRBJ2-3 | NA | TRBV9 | CASSRVGETQYF
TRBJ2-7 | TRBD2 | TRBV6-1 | CASRLDPGTTEQYF
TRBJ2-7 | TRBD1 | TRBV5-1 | CASSLAGSGQGASYEQYF
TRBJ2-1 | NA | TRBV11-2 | CASTPVGGVGEQFF
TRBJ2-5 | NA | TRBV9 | CASSARVGETQYF
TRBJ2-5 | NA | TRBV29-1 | CSVSVGETQYF
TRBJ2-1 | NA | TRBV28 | CASSYNYNEQFF
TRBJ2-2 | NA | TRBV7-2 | CASSLGQGNTGELFF
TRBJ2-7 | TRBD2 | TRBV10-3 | CAISLLAGAEYEQYF
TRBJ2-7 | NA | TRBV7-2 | CASSLYGSNEQYF
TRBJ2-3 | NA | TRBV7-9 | CASSFGGATDTQYF
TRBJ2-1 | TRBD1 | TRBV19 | CASTGTGDRNEQFF
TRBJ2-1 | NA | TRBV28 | CASSLFTAGNEQFF
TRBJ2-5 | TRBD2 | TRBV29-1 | CSTRDPGGTQYF
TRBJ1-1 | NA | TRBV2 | CASSRQMNTEAFF
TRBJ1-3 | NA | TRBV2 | CASSRQVGTIYF
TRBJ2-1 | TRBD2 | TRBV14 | CASSQERRGLVLIEQFF